Listed below are T cell receptor beta chains from one sample, sequenced in a study of cytotoxic CD8 clonotypes in ibrutinib-treated CLL. The table came from immunoSEQ multiplex PCR; TCRdb's copy has only in-frame clones and leaves some out. The profile shows some 300,000 clones, more than 65% of them singletons. The starting material was PBMCs, obtained before ibrutinib treatment. The source of these receptors is a human donor with chronic lymphocytic leukemia. The CDR3 runs from the conserved cysteine through the conserved F or W. D genes are given only for firm matches. Some rows mark clone size as missing; the rest say once, few, many or name a class of expanded clone.

TRBV4-2,-,TRBJ2-1,-,CASRGGGYNEQFF,TGTGCCAGCAGAGGAGGGGGGTACAATGAGCAGTTCTTC
TRBV20-1,-,TRBJ2-7,-,CSAPYLYEQYF,TGCAGTGCTCCTTACCTCTACGAGCAGTACTTC
TRBV28,-,TRBJ1-4,-,CASSPLPRGYEKLFF,TGTGCCAGCAGCCCCCTACCGCGAGGGTATGAAAAACTGTTTTTT
TRBV27,-,TRBJ2-1,-,CASMRENNEQFF,TGTGCCAGCATGCGAGAAAACAATGAGCAGTTCTTC
TRBV11-2,few,TRBJ2-7,-,CASSLDSQAAYEQYF,TGTGCCAGCAGCTTAGATTCCCAGGCTGCCTACGAGCAGTACTTC
TRBV5-1,-,TRBJ2-2,-,CASSLAERTGELFF,TGCGCCAGCAGCTTGGCAGAGCGAACCGGGGAGCTGTTTTTT
TRBV7-9,-,TRBJ1-1,-,CASSLLGGVDGAFF,TGTGCCAGCAGCTTACTAGGGGGAGTGGATGGAGCTTTCTTT
TRBV7-6,few,TRBJ2-5,-,CASSRNAQETQYF,TGTGCCAGCAGCCGAAACGCCCAAGAGACCCAGTACTTC
TRBV5-4,-,TRBJ2-7,-,CASSTRDSYEQYF,TGTGCCAGCAGCACGCGGGACTCCTACGAGCAGTACTTC
TRBV2,once,TRBJ2-1,-,CASSLLDNEQFF,TGTGCCAGCAGCCTCCTAGACAATGAGCAGTTCTTC
TRBV11-2,-,TRBJ1-1,-,CASSLQGFHTEAFF,TGTGCCAGCAGCTTACAGGGGTTTCACACTGAAGCTTTCTTT
TRBV19,-,TRBJ2-7,TRBD1,CASSGPRDSPYDEQYF,TGTGCCAGTAGTGGCCCCCGGGACAGCCCCTACGATGAGCAGTACTTC
TRBV5-1,-,TRBJ2-2,TRBD1,CASSPGQTTGELFF,TGCGCCAGCAGCCCGGGACAGACCACCGGGGAGCTGTTTTTT
TRBV7-7,-,TRBJ2-5,-,CASSLTGRQETQYF,TGTGCTAGCAGCTTAACAGGGAGGCAAGAGACCCAGTACTTC
TRBV20-1,-,TRBJ2-3,TRBD2,CSAGLGASQYF,TGCAGTGCGGGACTAGGCGCGTCGCAGTATTTT
TRBV2,few,TRBJ1-2,-,CASSPGRGLGPGYTF,TGTGCCAGCAGCCCCGGCAGGGGCTTAGGTCCTGGCTACACCTTC
TRBV5-4,-,TRBJ2-7,TRBD2,CASSLGGTSGNYEQYF,TGTGCCAGCAGCTTGGGGGGAACTAGCGGGAACTACGAGCAGTACTTC
TRBV7-2,-,TRBJ2-6,-,CASSPTRQSYSGANVLTF,TGTGCCAGCTCCCCGACCCGACAGTCGTACTCTGGGGCCAACGTCCTGACTTTC
TRBV29-1,-,TRBJ1-1,TRBD1,CSVERGRDTEAFF,TGCAGCGTTGAAAGGGGGCGCGACACTGAAGCTTTCTTT
TRBV7-9,-,TRBJ2-5,-,CASSPWGGGSSDVETQYF,TGTGCCAGCAGCCCCTGGGGAGGGGGGAGTTCCGATGTAGAGACCCAGTACTTC
TRBV11-2,-,TRBJ2-1,TRBD2,CASSLDRLAGEQFF,TGTGCCAGCAGCTTAGATCGACTAGCAGGTGAGCAGTTCTTC
TRBV28,-,TRBJ2-7,TRBD2,CASSSGTSGKYEQYF,TGTGCCAGCAGTTCCGGGACTAGCGGGAAGTACGAGCAGTACTTC
TRBV5-6,few,TRBJ2-4,-,CASSSDTTLAKNIQYF,TGTGCCAGCAGCTCCGACACCACTCTAGCCAAAAACATTCAGTACTTC
TRBV15,-,TRBJ1-4,-,CATSRDRQISEKLFF,TGTGCCACCAGCAGAGATCGACAGATTAGTGAAAAACTGTTTTTT
TRBV10-3,-,TRBJ1-1,-,CAINGEGAGTEAFF,TGTGCCATCAACGGGGAGGGAGCGGGCACTGAAGCTTTCTTT
TRBV6-5,-,TRBJ2-1,-,CASSYSGVWSYNEQFF,TGTGCCAGCAGTTACTCCGGGGTTTGGTCCTACAATGAGCAGTTCTTC
TRBV7-2,-,TRBJ2-3,-,CASTPDYRTDTQYF,TGTGCCAGCACCCCGGACTACCGCACAGATACGCAGTATTTT
TRBV9,-,TRBJ2-3,-,CASSVAPSKDTQYF,TGTGCCAGCAGCGTAGCCCCTTCGAAAGATACGCAGTATTTT
TRBV4-1,-,TRBJ2-1,TRBD2,CASSQSSGLAGFEQFF,TGCGCCAGCAGCCAGTCCTCGGGACTAGCGGGATTCGAGCAGTTCTTC
TRBV7-8,-,TRBJ2-3,TRBD2,CASSLSSLLWEREDTQYF,TGTGCCAGCAGCTTATCATCCTTGTTATGGGAGCGGGAAGATACGCAGTATTTT
TRBV27,once,TRBJ2-2,-,CASSQPLGLNTGELFF,TGTGCCAGCAGTCAACCCTTGGGACTTAACACCGGGGAGCTGTTTTTT
TRBV4-3,few,TRBJ1-4,-,CASSQDRDEKLFF,TGCGCCAGCAGCCAAGATAGGGATGAAAAACTGTTTTTT
TRBV6-6,-,TRBJ2-2,TRBD1,CASRTGGTGELFF,TGTGCCAGCAGAACAGGGGGCACCGGGGAGCTGTTTTTT
TRBV4-3,-,TRBJ2-7,-,CASSRDSGTSYEQYF,TGCGCCAGCAGCCGAGATTCTGGGACATCCTACGAGCAGTACTTC
TRBV4-3,-,TRBJ1-4,-,CASSQEGRGGSNEKLFF,TGCGCCAGCAGCCAGGAGGGACGGGGAGGTTCTAATGAAAAACTGTTTTTT
TRBV7-3,-,TRBJ2-2,-,CASSLINSRTRTGELFF,TGTGCCAGCAGCTTAATCAACTCACGAACTAGGACCGGGGAGCTGTTTTTT
TRBV28,once,TRBJ2-7,TRBD2,CASRTYGTSVTYEQYF,TGTGCCAGCAGAACGTATGGGACTAGCGTCACCTACGAGCAGTACTTC
TRBV30,-,TRBJ2-7,-,CAWSEGTTYEQYF,TGTGCCTGGAGTGAGGGGACAACCTACGAGCAGTACTTC
TRBV11-2,-,TRBJ2-7,-,CASSLGYGTEDYEQYF,TGTGCCAGCAGCTTAGGCTATGGGACGGAGGACTACGAGCAGTACTTC
TRBV28,-,TRBJ1-2,TRBD1,CASSRNRGAGYTF,TGTGCCAGCAGTCGGAACAGGGGAGCAGGCTACACCTTC
TRBV7-3,-,TRBJ2-5,TRBD2,CASSLGLAGGQETQYF,TGTGCCAGCAGCTTAGGGTTAGCGGGAGGGCAAGAGACCCAGTACTTC
TRBV5-1,-,TRBJ2-7,TRBD2,CASSSGLAGGPVSYEQYF,TGCGCCAGCAGCTCGGGACTAGCGGGAGGGCCAGTTTCCTACGAGCAGTACTTC
TRBV10-3,-,TRBJ1-1,TRBD1,CAIRSDRGSIRNTEAFF,TGTGCCATCAGATCAGACAGGGGATCGATACGGAACACTGAAGCTTTCTTT
TRBV4-2,-,TRBJ2-7,-,CASSQGISGVSYEQYF,TGTGCCAGCAGCCAGGGGATTAGCGGCGTCTCCTACGAGCAGTACTTC
TRBV29-1,-,TRBJ1-4,TRBD1,CSAEQGSREKLFF,TGCAGCGCCGAACAGGGGAGTCGGGAAAAACTGTTTTTT
TRBV28,once,TRBJ1-2,-,CASRRDSNYGYTF,TGTGCCAGCAGGCGAGACAGTAACTATGGCTACACCTTC
TRBV28,-,TRBJ2-7,-,CASSLGGYEQYF,TGTGCCAGCAGTTTAGGAGGATACGAGCAGTACTTC
TRBV7-9,-,TRBJ2-1,-,CASSQRAPSYNEQFF,TGTGCCAGCAGTCAGCGGGCCCCCTCCTACAATGAGCAGTTCTTC
TRBV23-1,-,TRBJ1-5,TRBD1,CASRQGVYQPQHF,TGCGCCAGCAGACAGGGGGTTTATCAGCCCCAGCATTTT
TRBV4-3,-,TRBJ2-7,-,CASSLVHGSGGEQYF,TGCGCCAGCAGCCTTGTACACGGATCAGGGGGGGAGCAGTACTTC
TRBV4-1,-,TRBJ2-5,TRBD2,CASSQEHPGLAEETQYF,TGCGCCAGCAGCCAAGAGCATCCGGGACTAGCGGAGGAGACCCAGTACTTC
TRBV5-1,-,TRBJ1-4,-,CASSLDPSTNEKLFF,TGCGCCAGCAGCTTGGACCCTTCAACTAATGAAAAACTGTTTTTT
TRBV6-1,-,TRBJ2-5,-,CASSTGGRYSETQYF,TGTGCCAGCAGCACCGGGGGGCGTTATTCAGAGACCCAGTACTTC
TRBV6-1,-,TRBJ1-2,TRBD1,CASSRGQIYGYTF,TGTGCCAGCAGTAGGGGGCAGATCTATGGCTACACCTTC
TRBV4-2,-,TRBJ2-7,-,CASSQVLVREQYF,TGTGCCAGCAGCCAAGTTCTAGTGCGCGAGCAGTACTTC
TRBV6-1,-,TRBJ1-2,TRBD1,CASSESSGQGAYGYTF,TGTGCCAGCAGTGAATCCTCCGGACAGGGGGCTTATGGCTACACCTTC
TRBV15,-,TRBJ1-5,-,CATSTHPGDNQPQHF,TGTGCCACCAGCACCCACCCGGGAGACAATCAGCCCCAGCATTTT
TRBV29-1,few,TRBJ2-7,TRBD2,CSGRLAGGYEQYF,TGCAGCGGTAGACTAGCGGGAGGTTACGAGCAGTACTTC
TRBV5-6,-,TRBJ2-2,-,CASSRQNTGELFF,TGTGCCAGCAGCAGACAGAACACCGGGGAGCTGTTTTTT
TRBV27,-,TRBJ1-1,TRBD1,CASKDRDTEAFF,TGTGCCAGTAAGGACAGGGACACTGAAGCTTTCTTT